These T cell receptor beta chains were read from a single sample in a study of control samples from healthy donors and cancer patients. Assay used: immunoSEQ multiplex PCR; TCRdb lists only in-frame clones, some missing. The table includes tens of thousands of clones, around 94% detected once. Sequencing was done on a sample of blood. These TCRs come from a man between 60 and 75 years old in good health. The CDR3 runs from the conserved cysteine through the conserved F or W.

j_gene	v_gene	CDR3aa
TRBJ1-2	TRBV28	CASSSRQGLYGYTF
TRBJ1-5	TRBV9	CASSVDALGEPQHF
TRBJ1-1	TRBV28	CASSPSGQGRTEAFF
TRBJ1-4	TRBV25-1	CASSSPRVDEKLFF
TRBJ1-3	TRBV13	CASSSAQTGSAGNTIYF
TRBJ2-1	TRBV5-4	CASSSGLAGWNEQFF
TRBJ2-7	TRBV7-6	CASSLGGTPETYEQYF
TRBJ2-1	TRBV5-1	CASSLGASGRRGNNEQFF
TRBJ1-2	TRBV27	CASSLVGGQGLRDGYTF
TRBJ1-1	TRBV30	CAWRRDTYTEAFF
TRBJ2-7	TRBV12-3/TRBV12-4	CASRPGHGYEQYF
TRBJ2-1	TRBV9	CASSGEGGDNEQFF
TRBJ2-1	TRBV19	CASSIYATGGSYNEQFF
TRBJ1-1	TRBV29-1	CSVRTGSYTEAFF
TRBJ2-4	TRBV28	CASSPLPHSIRYF
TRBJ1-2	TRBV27	CASSFTSHWGYTF
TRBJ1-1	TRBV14	CASSQELENTEAFF
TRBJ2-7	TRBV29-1	CSVVGTGVHEQYF
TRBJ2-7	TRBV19	CASSIAVGGTGPYEQYF
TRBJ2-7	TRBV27	CASSFKAGRRGNYEQYF
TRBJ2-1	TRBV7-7	CASSLVGPGTSGRNEQFF
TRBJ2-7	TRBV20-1	CSASDGTGLYF
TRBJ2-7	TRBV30	CAQRAGLSEQYF
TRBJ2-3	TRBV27	CASSSRGDTQYF
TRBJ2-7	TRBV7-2	CASSLETASYEQYF
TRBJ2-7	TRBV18	CASSQNSRDSGSYEQYF
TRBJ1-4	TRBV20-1	CSASRRHNEKLFF